These T cell receptor beta chains were read from a single sample in a study of cytomegalovirus exposure and HLA in healthy donors. Assay: immunoSEQ multiplex PCR; the TCRdb copy retains only in-frame clones and omits some. The profile covers 120,000 to 150,000 clones, with almost 85% appearing a single time and over 1.1% taken by the ten largest. The sequencing input was PBMCs. The receptors shown here come from a woman between 25 and 40 years old in good health and CMV-seronegative. The CDR3 runs from the conserved cysteine through the conserved F or W. Each record gives: CDR3 DNA, CDR3 protein, J gene, clone size, D gene, V gene. A D gene is named only where the DNA matches it firmly. Size is omitted from some rows. Given values are once, few, many or a class for expanded clones.

TGTGCCAGCCTAAGGTACAGTAGCTATGGCTACACCTTC CASLRYSSYGYTF TRBJ1-2 NA NA TRBV5-6
TGCAGCGGAGGACTTGCGACAGGGGAGGGCTACACCTTC CSGGLATGEGYTF TRBJ1-2 NA TRBD1 TRBV29-1
TGTGCCAGCAGTGAAGAGGGAGCCACTGAAGCTTTCTTT CASSEEGATEAFF TRBJ1-1 NA NA TRBV2
TGTGCCAGCTCACGTAATGGGGACAACCAAGAGACCCAGTACTTC CASSRNGDNQETQYF TRBJ2-5 NA NA TRBV18
TGTGCCAGCAGTTCTGGACTGACCTATGGCTACACCTTC CASSSGLTYGYTF TRBJ1-2 NA NA TRBV28
TGTGCCAGCAGCTTAAGGGGCGGAGAAGATACGCAGTATTTT CASSLRGGEDTQYF TRBJ2-3 NA NA TRBV7-3
TGTGCCAGCAGCGGCCAGGGGGCGAGGGGTAGCACAGATACGCAGTATTTT CASSGQGARGSTDTQYF TRBJ2-3 NA TRBD1 TRBV5-4
TGTGCCAGCAGCCGGGGGGGGAGCACAGATACGCAGTATTTT CASSRGGSTDTQYF TRBJ2-3 NA TRBD2 TRBV14
TGCAGCGCCAAAAGCGGGGGGGCCGGAAATGAGCAGTTCTTC CSAKSGGAGNEQFF TRBJ2-1 few TRBD2 TRBV29-1
TGTGCCAGCAGCCTCCGGGTTTACGAGCAGTACTTC CASSLRVYEQYF TRBJ2-7 NA NA TRBV11-2
TGTGCCAGCAGTACAGGGGGCCTCCCCTATGGCTACACCTTC CASSTGGLPYGYTF TRBJ1-2 NA TRBD1 TRBV6-5
TGTGCCAGCAGCTTAGGGAGTCTCGGGACTGAAGCTTTCTTT CASSLGSLGTEAFF TRBJ1-1 NA NA TRBV7-9
TGTGCCAGCTCACCCCGAGTAACTGAAGCTTTCTTT CASSPRVTEAFF TRBJ1-1 NA NA TRBV18
TGTGCCAGCAGCTTACTCACTTTACCCTCCTATAATTCACCCCTCCACTTT CASSLLTLPSYNSPLHF TRBJ1-6 once NA TRBV5-5
TGTGCCAGCGAACCGGGACAGGGGGCATCACCCCTCCACTTT CASEPGQGASPLHF TRBJ1-6 few TRBD1 TRBV7-2
TGTGCCAGCAGCCCCAGGGGGCGGAGTACTAACTATGGCTACACCTTC CASSPRGRSTNYGYTF TRBJ1-2 NA TRBD1 TRBV7-9
TGCGCCAGCAGCCTAGGGACAGGGAAAAGGGATGAGCAGTTCTTC CASSLGTGKRDEQFF TRBJ2-1 NA TRBD1 TRBV5-1
TGTGCCAGCAGCCGGGACAGTGGCTATGGCTACACCTTC CASSRDSGYGYTF TRBJ1-2 NA TRBD1 TRBV6-1
TGTGCCAGCAGCCGACAGGGGGGGGATGAGCAGTTCTTC CASSRQGGDEQFF TRBJ2-1 NA TRBD1 TRBV9
TGTGCCAGCAGTTTAGGAGCCGGGTTCTACAATGAGCAGTTCTTC CASSLGAGFYNEQFF TRBJ2-1 NA NA TRBV27
TGTGCCACCAACTACCCGAAAGCTTCTAACTATGGCTACACCTTC CATNYPKASNYGYTF TRBJ1-2 once NA TRBV5-8
TGTGCCAGCAAAGTTCAACAGGGGGGCACCGGGGAGCTGTTTTTT CASKVQQGGTGELFF TRBJ2-2 few TRBD1 TRBV2
TGTGCCAGCAGCCTCTCACGGCAGGCGATATACGAGCAGTACTTC CASSLSRQAIYEQYF TRBJ2-7 NA NA TRBV11-1
TGCAGCGTAAAGGACAGGGGTGAAAAACTGTTTTTT CSVKDRGEKLFF TRBJ1-4 many TRBD1 TRBV29-1
TGCGCCAGCAGCGCGGACAGGGCGGTGAATACGCAGTATTTT CASSADRAVNTQYF TRBJ2-3 NA TRBD1 TRBV5-1
TGTGCCAGCAGTGAATGGGCCGAGAATTACAATCAGCCCCAGCATTTT CASSEWAENYNQPQHF TRBJ1-5 NA NA TRBV6-1
TGTGCCAGCAGTCGCGCGGACAGGGGGCTCGGCGAGCAGTACTTC CASSRADRGLGEQYF TRBJ2-7 NA TRBD1 TRBV6-7
TGTGCCAGCAGCGTCTCCGGGATCGGCGGGGAGCTGTTTTTT CASSVSGIGGELFF TRBJ2-2 NA NA TRBV9
TGTGCCAGCAGTTTATCGCTTGGGACAGGGGGCGCGGAGAACTATGGCTACACCTTC CASSLSLGTGGAENYGYTF TRBJ1-2 NA TRBD1 TRBV27